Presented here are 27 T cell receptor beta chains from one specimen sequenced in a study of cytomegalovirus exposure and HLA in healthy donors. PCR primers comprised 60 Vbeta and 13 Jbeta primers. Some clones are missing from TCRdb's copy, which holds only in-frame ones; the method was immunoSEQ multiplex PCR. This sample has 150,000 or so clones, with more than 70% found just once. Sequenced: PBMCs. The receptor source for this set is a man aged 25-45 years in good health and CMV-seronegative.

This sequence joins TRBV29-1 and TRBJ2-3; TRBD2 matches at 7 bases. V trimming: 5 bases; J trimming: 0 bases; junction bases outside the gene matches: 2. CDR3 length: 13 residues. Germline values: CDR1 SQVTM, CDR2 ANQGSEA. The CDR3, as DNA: TGCAGCGTTCGGCGGGGGAGCACAGATACGCAGTATTTT. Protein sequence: CSVRRGSTDTQYF.

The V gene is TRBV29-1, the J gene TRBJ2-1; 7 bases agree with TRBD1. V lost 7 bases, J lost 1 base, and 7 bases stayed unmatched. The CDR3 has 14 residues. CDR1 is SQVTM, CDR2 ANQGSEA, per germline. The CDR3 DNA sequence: TGCAGCGCAGACAGGGACCTATCCTACAATGAGCAGTTCTTC. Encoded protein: CSADRDLSYNEQFF.

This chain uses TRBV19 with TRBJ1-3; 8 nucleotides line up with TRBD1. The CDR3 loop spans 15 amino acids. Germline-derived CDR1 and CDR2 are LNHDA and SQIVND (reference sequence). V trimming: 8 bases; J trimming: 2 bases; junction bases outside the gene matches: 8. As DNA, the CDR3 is TGTGCCAGTCACACGACAGGGGCGCCTGGAAACACCATATATTTT. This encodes CASHTTGAPGNTIYF.

This CDR3 reads CASTSGLAGGGGEQYF. As DNA, the CDR3 is TGTGCCAGTACCTCGGGACTAGCGGGGGGAGGTGGGGAGCAGTATTTT. The chain couples TRBV19 to TRBJ2-3; 15 bases line up with TRBD2. V shed 7 bases, J shed 11 bases, and the junction held 13 bases outside the gene matches. The V gene's germline CDR1 is LNHDA and CDR2 SQIVND (reference sequence). This CDR3 spans 16 amino acids.

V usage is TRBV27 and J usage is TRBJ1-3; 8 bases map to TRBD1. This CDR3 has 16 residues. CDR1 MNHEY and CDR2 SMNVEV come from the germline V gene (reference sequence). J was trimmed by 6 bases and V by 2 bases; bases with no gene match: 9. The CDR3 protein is CASSLPQDREENTIYF. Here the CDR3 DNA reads TGTGCCAGCAGTTTACCCCAGGACAGGGAAGAAAACACCATATATTTT.

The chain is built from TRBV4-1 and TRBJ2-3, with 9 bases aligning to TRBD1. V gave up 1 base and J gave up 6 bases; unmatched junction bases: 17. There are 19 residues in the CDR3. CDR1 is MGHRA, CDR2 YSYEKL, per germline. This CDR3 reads CASSQGFVWRDREDDTQYF. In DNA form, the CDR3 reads TGCGCCAGCAGCCAAGGATTCGTCTGGCGGGACAGGGAGGACGATACGCAGTATTTT.

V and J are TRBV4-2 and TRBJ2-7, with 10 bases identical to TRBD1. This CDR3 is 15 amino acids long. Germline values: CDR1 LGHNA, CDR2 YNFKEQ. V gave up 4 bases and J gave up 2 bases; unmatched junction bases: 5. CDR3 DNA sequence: TGTGCCAGCAGCCGCCCCGGGACAGGGGCCTACGAGCAGTACTTC. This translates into CASSRPGTGAYEQYF.

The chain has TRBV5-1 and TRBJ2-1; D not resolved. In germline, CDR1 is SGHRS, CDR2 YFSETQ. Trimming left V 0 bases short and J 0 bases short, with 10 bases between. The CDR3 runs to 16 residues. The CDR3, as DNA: TGCGCCAGCAGCTTGGCCTTAACGAGCTCCTACAATGAGCAGTTCTTC. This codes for CASSLALTSSYNEQFF.

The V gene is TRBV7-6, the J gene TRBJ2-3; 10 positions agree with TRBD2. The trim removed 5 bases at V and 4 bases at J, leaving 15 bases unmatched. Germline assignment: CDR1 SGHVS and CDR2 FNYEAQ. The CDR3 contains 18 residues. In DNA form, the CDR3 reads TGTGCCAGCAGCCCCCCCCCTCTAGCGGGGGACCTCCCAGATACGCAGTATTTT. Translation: CASSPPPLAGDLPDTQYF. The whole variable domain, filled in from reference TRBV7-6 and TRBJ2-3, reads GAGVSQSPRYKVTKRGQDVALRCDPISGHVSLYWYRQALGQGPEFLTYFNYEAQQDKSGLPNDRFSAERPEGSISTLTIQRTEQRDSAMYRCASSPPPLAGDLPDTQYFGPGTRLTVL.

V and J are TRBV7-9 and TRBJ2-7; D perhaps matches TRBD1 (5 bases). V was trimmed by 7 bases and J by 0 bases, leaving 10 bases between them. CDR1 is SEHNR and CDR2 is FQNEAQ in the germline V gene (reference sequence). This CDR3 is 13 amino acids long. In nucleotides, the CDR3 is TGTGCCAGCACCCCGACAGACTCCTACGAGCAGTACTTC. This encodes CASTPTDSYEQYF.

The chain's CDR3 is CASSARVVSSGANVLTF. The CDR3, as DNA: TGTGCCAGCAGCGCCAGGGTCGTAAGCTCTGGGGCCAACGTCCTGACTTTC. The chain is built from TRBV9 and TRBJ2-6, with D maybe TRBD1 (5 bases). The germline CDR1 and CDR2 sequences are SGDLS and YYNGEE. CDR3 length: 17 amino acids. V shed 3 bases and J shed 0 bases, with 13 bases lying between them.

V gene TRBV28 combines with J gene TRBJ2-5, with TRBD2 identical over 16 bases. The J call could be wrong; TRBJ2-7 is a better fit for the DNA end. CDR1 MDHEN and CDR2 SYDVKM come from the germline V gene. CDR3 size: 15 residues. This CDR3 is CASSHGTSGRVEQYF. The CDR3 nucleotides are TGTGCCAGCAGTCACGGGACTAGCGGGAGGGTCGAGCAGTACTTC.

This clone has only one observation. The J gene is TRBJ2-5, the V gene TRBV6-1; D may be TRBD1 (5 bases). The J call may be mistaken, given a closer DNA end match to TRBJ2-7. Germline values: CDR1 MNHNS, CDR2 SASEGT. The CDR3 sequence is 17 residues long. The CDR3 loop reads CASSEGTHLVSSDEQYF. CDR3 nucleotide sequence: TGTGCCAGCAGTGAAGGGACACACTTAGTCTCCTCGGACGAGCAGTACTTC.

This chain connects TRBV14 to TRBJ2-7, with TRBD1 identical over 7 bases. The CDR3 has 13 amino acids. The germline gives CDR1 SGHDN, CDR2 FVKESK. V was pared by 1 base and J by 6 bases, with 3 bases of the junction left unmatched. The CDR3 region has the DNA TGTGCCAGCAGCCAAGTACGACAGGGCGAGCAGTACTTC. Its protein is CASSQVRQGEQYF.

CDR3 DNA: TGTGCCAGCAGCCCCAATCCGGGAGGGCCTAGCAATGAGCAGTTCTTC. Its protein is CASSPNPGGPSNEQFF. The V call is TRBV11-3, the J call TRBJ2-1, with TRBD2 identical over 8 bases. CDR1 is SGHNT, CDR2 YENEEA, per germline. The CDR3 runs to 16 residues. V shed 5 bases and J 6 bases; nucleotides not matched to a gene: 12.

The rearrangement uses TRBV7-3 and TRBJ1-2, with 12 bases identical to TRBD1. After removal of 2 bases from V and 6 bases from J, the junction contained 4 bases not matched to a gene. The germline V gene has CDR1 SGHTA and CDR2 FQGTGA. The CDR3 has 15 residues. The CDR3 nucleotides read TGTGCCAGCAGCTTATCGGGGACAGGGGGCCATGGCTACACCTTC. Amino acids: CASSLSGTGGHGYTF. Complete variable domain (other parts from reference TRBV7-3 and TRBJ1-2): GAGVSQTPSNKVTEKGKYVELRCDPISGHTALYWYRQSLGQGPEFLIYFQGTGAADDSGLPNDRFFAVRPEGSVSTLKIQRTERGDSAVYLCASSLSGTGGHGYTFGSGTRLTVV.

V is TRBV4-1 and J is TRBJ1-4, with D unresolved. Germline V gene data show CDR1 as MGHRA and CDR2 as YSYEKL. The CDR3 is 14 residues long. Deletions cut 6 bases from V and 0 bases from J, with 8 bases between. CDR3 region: CASRQAATNEKLFF. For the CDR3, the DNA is TGCGCCAGCAGGCAGGCAGCAACTAATGAAAAACTGTTTTTT.

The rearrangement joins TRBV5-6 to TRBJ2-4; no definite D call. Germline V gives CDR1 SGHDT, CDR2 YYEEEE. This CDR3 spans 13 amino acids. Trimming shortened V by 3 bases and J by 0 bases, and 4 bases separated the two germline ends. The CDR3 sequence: CASSSLAKNIQYF. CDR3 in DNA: TGTGCCAGCAGCTCCTTAGCCAAAAACATTCAGTACTTC.

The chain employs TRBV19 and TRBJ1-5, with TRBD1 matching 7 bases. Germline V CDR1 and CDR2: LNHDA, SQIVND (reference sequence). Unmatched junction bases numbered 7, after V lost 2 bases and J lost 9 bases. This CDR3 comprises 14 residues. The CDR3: CASSIKGAMGPQHF. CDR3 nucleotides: TGTGCCAGTAGTATAAAGGGGGCAATGGGGCCCCAGCATTTT.

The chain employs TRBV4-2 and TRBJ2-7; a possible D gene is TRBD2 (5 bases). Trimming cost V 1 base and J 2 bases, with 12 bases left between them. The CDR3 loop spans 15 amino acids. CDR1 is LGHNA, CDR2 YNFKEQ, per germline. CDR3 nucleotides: TGTGCCAGCAGCCAAGTTTCGGACTCCACCTACGAGCAGTACTTC. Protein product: CASSQVSDSTYEQYF.

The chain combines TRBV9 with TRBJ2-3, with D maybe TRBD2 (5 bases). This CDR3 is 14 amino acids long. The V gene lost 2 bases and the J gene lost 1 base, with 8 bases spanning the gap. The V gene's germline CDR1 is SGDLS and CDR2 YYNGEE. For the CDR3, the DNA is TGTGCCAGCAGCGTCTCGCGGGGCACAGATACGCAGTATTTT. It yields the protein CASSVSRGTDTQYF.

The CDR3 here is CASSFHGGFANEQFF. CDR3 nucleotides: TGCGCCAGCAGCTTTCATGGGGGGTTTGCGAATGAGCAGTTCTTC. V and J are TRBV5-1 and TRBJ2-1; D perhaps matches TRBD2 (6 bases). The CDR3 is 15 amino acids. The V gene lost 2 bases and the J gene lost 7 bases, with 16 bases spanning the gap. Germline CDR1 SGHRS, CDR2 YFSETQ.

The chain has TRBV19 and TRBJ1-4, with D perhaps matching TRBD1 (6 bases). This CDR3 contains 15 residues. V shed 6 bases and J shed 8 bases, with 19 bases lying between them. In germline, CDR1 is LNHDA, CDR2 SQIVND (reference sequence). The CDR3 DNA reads TGTGCCAGTAGCCCCAGGGGAGGGGCGGTCGAAAAACTGTTTTTT. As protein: CASSPRGGAVEKLFF.

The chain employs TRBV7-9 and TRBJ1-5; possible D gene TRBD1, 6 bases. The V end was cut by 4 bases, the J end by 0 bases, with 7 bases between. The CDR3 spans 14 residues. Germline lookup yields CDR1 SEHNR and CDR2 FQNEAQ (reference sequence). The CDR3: CASSSDSSNQPQHF. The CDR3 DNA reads TGTGCCAGCAGCTCGGACAGTAGCAATCAGCCCCAGCATTTT.

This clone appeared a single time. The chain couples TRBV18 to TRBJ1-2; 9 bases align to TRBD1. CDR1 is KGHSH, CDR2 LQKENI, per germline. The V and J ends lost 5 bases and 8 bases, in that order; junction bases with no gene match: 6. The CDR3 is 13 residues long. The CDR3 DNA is TGTGCCAGCTCAGGGACAGGGACGGGAGGCTACACCTTC. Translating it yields CASSGTGTGGYTF.

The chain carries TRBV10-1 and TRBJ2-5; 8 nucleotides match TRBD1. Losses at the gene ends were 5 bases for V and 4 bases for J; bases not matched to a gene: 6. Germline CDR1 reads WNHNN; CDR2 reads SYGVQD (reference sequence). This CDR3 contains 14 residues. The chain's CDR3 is CASSSTGDVETQYF. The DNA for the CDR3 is TGCGCCAGCAGTTCGACAGGGGACGTAGAGACCCAGTACTTC.

The CDR3 bases are TGTGCCAGCAGCCACGAAGGACTAGCGTCATTTAAAGAGACCCAGTACTTC. It specifies CASSHEGLASFKETQYF. The genes are TRBV7-8 and TRBJ2-5, with 9 bases lining up with TRBD2. Germline V CDR1 and CDR2: SGHVS, FQNEAQ. The CDR3 covers 17 residues. With V trimmed by 5 bases and J by 3 bases, 13 bases remained unmatched. The variable domain in full, with the rest retrieved from reference TRBV7-8 and TRBJ2-5, is GAGVSQSPRYKVAKRGQDVALRCDPISGHVSLFWYQQALGQGPEFLTYFQNEAQLDKSGLPSDRFFAERPEGSVSTLKIQRTQQEDSAVYLCASSHEGLASFKETQYFGPGTRLLVL.